The clone carrying this T cell receptor (beta chain) appeared once. This entry belongs to a study of OX40 agonist ivuxolimab in advanced cancers. Method: immunoSEQ multiplex PCR; TCRdb's copy keeps in-frame clones and lacks some. Of some 75,000 clones listed, 84% are singletons. Per the germline V gene, CDR1 is SGHRS and CDR2 is YFSETQ. The germline V and J ends were trimmed by 1 base and 6 bases, with 6 bases remaining between them. The CDR3 totals 12 residues. The chain has TRBV5-1 and TRBJ2-3; D possibly corresponds to TRBD2 (5 bases). The TCR sequence derives from an adult with an advanced solid tumor such as melanoma, head and neck, liver or kidney cancer. Material: CD4+ or CD8+ T cells sorted from blood, obtained in a trial of the OX40 agonist ivuxolimab. As DNA, the CDR3 is TGCGCCAGCAGCTTGAAGCGGGATACGCAGTATTTT. It codes for CASSLKRDTQYF.